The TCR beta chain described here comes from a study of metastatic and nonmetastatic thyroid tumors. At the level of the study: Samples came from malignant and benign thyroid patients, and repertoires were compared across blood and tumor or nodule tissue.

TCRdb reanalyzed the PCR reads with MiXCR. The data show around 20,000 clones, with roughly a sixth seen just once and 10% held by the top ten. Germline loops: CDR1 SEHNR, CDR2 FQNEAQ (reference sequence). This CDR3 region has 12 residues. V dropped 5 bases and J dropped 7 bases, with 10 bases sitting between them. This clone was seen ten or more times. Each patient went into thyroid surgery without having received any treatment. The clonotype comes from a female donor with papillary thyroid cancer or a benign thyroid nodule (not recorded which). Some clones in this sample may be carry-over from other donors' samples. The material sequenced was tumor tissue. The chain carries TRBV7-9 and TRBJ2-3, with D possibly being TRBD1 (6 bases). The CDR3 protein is CASSDTGNTQYF. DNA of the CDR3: TGTGCCAGCAGCGACACAGGGAATACGCAGTATTTT.